These 26 T cell receptor beta chains originate from one sample sequenced in a study of shared clonotypes between healthy human individuals (dated by TCRdb to 2018 to 2020). The library was made by the immunoSEQ multiplex PCR assay. What TCRdb holds here is the immuneACCESS table cut down to in-frame rearrangements. Part of the clones is not present; checked against another copy, under half of the missing clones reflect an unresolved V gene, and the others are unexplained. For this sample the table gives about 2.5 million clones, of which 85% to 95% were detected only once. Of the sample, around 0.38% falls within the top ten clones. The material sequenced was naive CD4+ T cells from PBMCs. This sample's cell subset or site label indicates: CD45RA+ positively selected. Receptors originate from a man younger than 35 in good health. Some clones in this sample may be carry-over from other donors' samples.

Note on this clone: Other DNA sequences within the sample encode an identical CDR3. V is TRBV5-1 and J is TRBJ2-5; TRBD1 matches 7 bases. This CDR3 is built from 14 residues. The V gene's germline CDR1 is SGHRS and CDR2 YFSETQ. Unmatched junction bases numbered 4, after V lost 0 bases and J lost 5 bases. The CDR3 nucleotides are TGCGCCAGCAGCTTGGCCTCAGGGGGTGAGACCCAGTACTTC. Amino acids: CASSLASGGETQYF.

This chain connects TRBV28 to TRBJ2-5; 8 bases align to TRBD1. The J segment lost 2 bases and the V segment lost 5 bases, leaving 10 bases of the junction unmatched. Looked up from germline, CDR1 is MDHEN and CDR2 is SYDVKM. This CDR3 has 16 amino acids. CDR3 sequence: CASSPGQGLTQETQYF. As DNA, the CDR3 is TGTGCCAGCAGTCCCGGACAGGGCTTAACTCAAGAGACCCAGTACTTC.

This clone was found a few times. The CDR3 region is CASSQAGLLTGGELFF. CDR3 coding DNA: TGCGCCAGCAGCCAGGCGGGACTCCTAACCGGCGGGGAGCTGTTTTTT. J is TRBJ2-2 and V is TRBV4-1; a weak D match, TRBD2 (6 bases). The CDR3 spans 16 residues. Germline assignment: CDR1 MGHRA and CDR2 YSYEKL. Between the trimmed V and J ends, which lost 3 bases and 7 bases, there was a span of 18 bases.

V usage is TRBV9 and J usage is TRBJ1-5; the D gene is possibly TRBD1 (5 bases). With 4 bases removed from V and 4 bases from J, the gap between germline ends came to 12 bases. The CDR3 runs 14 residues. Germline CDR1 SGDLS, CDR2 YYNGEE. CDR3 DNA sequence: TGTGCCAGCAGCCCGGGACGGACTAATCAGCCCCAGCATTTT. This sequence encodes CASSPGRTNQPQHF.

V and J are TRBV5-1 and TRBJ2-7; TRBD2 is a possible D gene (6 bases). Germline assignment: CDR1 SGHRS and CDR2 YFSETQ. CDR3 length: 15 residues. Trimming took 4 bases from V and 6 from J, leaving 20 bases between them. The CDR3 region has the DNA TGCGCCAGCAGCACTAGGTCCGGGACTCCAGGCGAGCAGTACTTC. It yields the protein CASSTRSGTPGEQYF. Full variable domain (missing parts from reference TRBV5-1 and TRBJ2-7): KAGVTQTPRYLIKTRGQQVTLSCSPISGHRSVSWYQQTPGQGLQFLFEYFSETQRNKGNFPGRFSGRQFSNSRSEMNVSTLELGDSALYLCASSTRSGTPGEQYFGPGTRLTVT.

The chain joins TRBV30 to TRBJ1-6, with 7 bases lining up with TRBD1. J was trimmed by 0 bases and V by 5 bases; bases with no gene match: 7. The CDR3 contains 16 residues. Germline V gene data show CDR1 as GTSNPN and CDR2 as SVGIG (reference sequence). CDR3 in amino acids: CAWVQQGSSYNSPLHF. The CDR3 bases are TGTGCCTGGGTCCAACAGGGGAGCTCCTATAATTCACCCCTCCACTTT.

The rearrangement links TRBV7-3 to TRBJ2-7, with 12 bases matching TRBD1. In germline, CDR1 is SGHTA, CDR2 FQGTGA. The V gene end was trimmed by 5 bases and the J gene end by 7 bases; junction bases not matched to a gene: 6. This CDR3 is 14 amino acids long. DNA for the CDR3: TGTGCCAGCAGCCCTGGGACAGGGGGCGAAGAGCAGTACTTC. Protein: CASSPGTGGEEQYF.

This chain uses TRBV10-3 with TRBJ1-1; no reliable D call. Deletions cut 6 bases from V and 0 bases from J, with 5 bases between. CDR1 ENHRY and CDR2 SYGVKD come from the germline V gene. The CDR3 has 12 amino acids. CDR3 sequence (DNA): TGTGCCATCAGGGGATTGAACACTGAAGCTTTCTTT. This encodes CAIRGLNTEAFF.

This clone was seen a single time. This chain links TRBV7-9 with TRBJ2-1; D unclear. Trimming took off 5 bases at V and 3 bases at J, with 14 bases between the two ends. CDR1 and CDR2 (germline): SEHNR, FQNEAQ (reference sequence). The CDR3 covers 15 residues. CDR3 residues: CASSTRDWNYNEQFF. The CDR3 nucleotides are TGTGCCAGCAGCACCCGTGACTGGAACTACAATGAGCAGTTCTTC.

This clone was detected only once. The sample holds other DNA sequences that translate to the same CDR3. The chain has TRBV4-1 and TRBJ2-7, with D maybe TRBD1 (6 bases). V was shortened by 4 bases and J by 2 bases, with 9 bases between the two germline ends. Germline lookup yields CDR1 MGHRA and CDR2 YSYEKL. This CDR3 has 13 residues. In nucleotides, the CDR3 is TGCGCCAGCAGCCCACAGGGTACCTACGAGCAGTACTTC. This codes for CASSPQGTYEQYF.

The chain uses TRBV5-1 and TRBJ2-1; D remains ambiguous. The V end was cut by 0 bases, the J end by 3 bases, with 7 bases between. This CDR3 is built from 14 residues. Germline assignment: CDR1 SGHRS and CDR2 YFSETQ. The CDR3 is CASSLAPDYNEQFF. CDR3 coding DNA: TGCGCCAGCAGCTTGGCCCCTGACTACAATGAGCAGTTCTTC.

The gene calls are TRBV15 and TRBJ1-6; D call uncertain. Germline CDR1 is LNHNV and CDR2 is YYDKDF (reference sequence). CDR3 length equals 13 residues. V dropped 7 bases and J dropped 8 bases, with 12 bases sitting between them. Here the CDR3 reads CATKAENYSPLHF. The CDR3 DNA is TGTGCCACCAAAGCCGAGAACTATTCACCCCTCCACTTT.

The V gene is TRBV18, the J gene TRBJ1-4; D may be TRBD1 (6 bases). The V gene lost 6 bases and the J gene lost 0 bases, with 14 bases spanning the gap. The germline gives CDR1 KGHSH, CDR2 LQKENI. The CDR3 has 16 residues. The CDR3 bases are TGTGCCAGCTCGGCCGGACAGCAAGCAACTAATGAAAAACTGTTTTTT. Its protein is CASSAGQQATNEKLFF.

About this clone: This sample also contains other DNA sequences that code for the same CDR3. The CDR3, as DNA: TGTGCCAGCAGGTCGAGCTACGAGCAGTACTTC. Its protein product is CASRSSYEQYF. This chain uses TRBV28 with TRBJ2-7; the D is unclear. CDR1 and CDR2 from the germline V gene are MDHEN and SYDVKM. Trimming pared 6 bases from V and 3 bases from J, leaving 6 bases between. The CDR3 extends over 11 amino acids.

As for this clone: This sample also contains other DNA sequences that code for the same CDR3. The chain uses TRBV15 and TRBJ2-7; D assignment may be TRBD1 or TRBD2 (5 bases each). This CDR3 comprises 13 residues. Germline CDR1 LNHNV, CDR2 YYDKDF (reference sequence). The ends were cut back, 1 base at V and 3 bases at J, with 7 bases in the middle. The CDR3 region is CATSRGGSYEQYF. The CDR3 bases are TGTGCCACCAGCAGAGGGGGGAGCTACGAGCAGTACTTC.

The chain joins TRBV5-1 to TRBJ1-4; D may be TRBD1 (6 bases). Trimming removed 3 bases at V and 4 bases at J, with 13 bases between. CDR1 is SGHRS and CDR2 is YFSETQ in the germline V gene. The CDR3 is 15 residues long. Written as DNA, the CDR3 is TGCGCCAGCAGCTCAACAGGACAGTTTAATGAAAAACTGTTTTTT. This sequence encodes CASSSTGQFNEKLFF.

The V call is TRBV2, the J call TRBJ2-3, with TRBD2 identical over 9 bases. The V gene's germline CDR1 is SNHLY and CDR2 FYNNEI. Germline trimming cut 1 base from V and 3 bases from J; bases unmatched to any gene: 8. This CDR3 has 17 amino acids. Written as DNA, the CDR3 is TGTGCCAGCAGTGAAGAGGCCAGGCTAGCGGGAACAGATACGCAGTATTTT. Its protein product is CASSEEARLAGTDTQYF.

The V gene is TRBV11-2, the J gene TRBJ2-7; 8 nucleotides match TRBD1. Germline loops: CDR1 SGHAT, CDR2 FQNNGV. With V trimmed by 4 bases and J by 3 bases, 8 bases remained unmatched. The CDR3 extends over 15 amino acids. This CDR3 is CASSSPTGGVYEQYF. The CDR3 DNA sequence: TGTGCCAGCAGCTCCCCTACAGGGGGTGTCTACGAGCAGTACTTC.

The chain uses TRBV28 and TRBJ1-5, with 8 bases identical to TRBD1. CDR3 length equals 16 residues. Germline loops: CDR1 MDHEN, CDR2 SYDVKM. Trimming took 6 bases from V and 4 from J; bases not matched to a gene: 11. The DNA for the CDR3 is TGTGCCAGCAGCACAGACAGGGGCCCCTGGAATCAGCCCCAGCATTTT. Translation: CASSTDRGPWNQPQHF.

This clone appeared a few times. The chain carries TRBV28 and TRBJ1-5; 11 bases agree with TRBD1. Germline CDR1 MDHEN, CDR2 SYDVKM. V lost 7 bases, J lost 6 bases, and 5 bases stayed unmatched. The CDR3 runs to 14 residues. The CDR3 loop is CASKRGTGGQPQHF. The CDR3 nucleotides read TGTGCCAGCAAGAGAGGGACAGGGGGTCAGCCCCAGCATTTT. The full variable domain, rest sourced from reference TRBV28 and TRBJ1-5, is DVKVTQSSRYLVKRTGEKVFLECVQDMDHENMFWYRQDPGLGLRLIYFSYDVKMKEKGDIPEGYSVSREKKERFSLILESASTNQTSMYLCASKRGTGGQPQHFGDGTRLSIL.

The chain joins TRBV4-1 to TRBJ1-2; weak D call: TRBD1 (5 bases). This CDR3 region has 15 residues. Trimming pared 6 bases from V and 3 bases from J, leaving 17 bases between. Germline CDR1 is MGHRA and CDR2 is YSYEKL. The CDR3 DNA reads TGCGCCAGCAGGCAACCTGGACAACTTTACTATGGCTACACCTTC. It encodes CASRQPGQLYYGYTF.

V and J are TRBV27 and TRBJ2-2; D possibly corresponds to TRBD2 (6 bases). This CDR3 has 14 residues. V was trimmed by 6 bases and J by 13 bases, leaving 21 bases between them. Germline V CDR1 and CDR2: MNHEY, SMNVEV (reference sequence). CDR3 region: CASSPSRTGGGLFF. The CDR3, as DNA: TGTGCCAGCAGCCCCTCACGTACCGGGGGAGGGCTGTTTTTT.

V and J are TRBV27 and TRBJ2-2, with no clear D. The CDR3 is 12 amino acids. The V end was cut by 5 bases, the J end by 4 bases, with 5 bases between. CDR1 is MNHEY, CDR2 SMNVEV, per germline (reference sequence). This CDR3 reads CASSQITGELFF. Here the CDR3 DNA reads TGTGCCAGCAGTCAAATCACCGGGGAGCTGTTTTTT.

This chain connects TRBV11-2 to TRBJ2-7, with 9 bases matching TRBD1. CDR1 is SGHAT and CDR2 is FQNNGV in the germline V gene. The CDR3 covers 15 residues. V lost 3 bases, J lost 3 bases, and 6 bases stayed unmatched. The CDR3 here is CASSLGLGQGYEQYF. In DNA, the CDR3 is TGTGCCAGCAGCTTGGGGCTGGGACAGGGCTACGAGCAGTACTTC.

This chain uses TRBV30 with TRBJ1-6, with D possibly being TRBD1 (5 bases). The CDR3 consists of 14 residues. Germline CDR1 is GTSNPN and CDR2 is SVGIG (reference sequence). V gave up 0 bases and J gave up 7 bases, with 10 bases separating them. The CDR3 reads CAWSVQGGNSPLHF. CDR3 bases: TGTGCCTGGAGTGTGCAGGGAGGGAATTCACCCCTCCACTTT.

This clone was seen only a few times. The chain uses TRBV5-6 and TRBJ1-2, with 8 bases identical to TRBD1. The CDR3 spans 13 residues. V lost 4 bases, J lost 2 bases, and 1 base stayed unmatched. Looked up from germline, CDR1 is SGHDT and CDR2 is YYEEEE. Written as DNA, the CDR3 is TGTGCCAGCAGCCAGGGGGCCAACTATGGCTACACCTTC. Protein product: CASSQGANYGYTF.